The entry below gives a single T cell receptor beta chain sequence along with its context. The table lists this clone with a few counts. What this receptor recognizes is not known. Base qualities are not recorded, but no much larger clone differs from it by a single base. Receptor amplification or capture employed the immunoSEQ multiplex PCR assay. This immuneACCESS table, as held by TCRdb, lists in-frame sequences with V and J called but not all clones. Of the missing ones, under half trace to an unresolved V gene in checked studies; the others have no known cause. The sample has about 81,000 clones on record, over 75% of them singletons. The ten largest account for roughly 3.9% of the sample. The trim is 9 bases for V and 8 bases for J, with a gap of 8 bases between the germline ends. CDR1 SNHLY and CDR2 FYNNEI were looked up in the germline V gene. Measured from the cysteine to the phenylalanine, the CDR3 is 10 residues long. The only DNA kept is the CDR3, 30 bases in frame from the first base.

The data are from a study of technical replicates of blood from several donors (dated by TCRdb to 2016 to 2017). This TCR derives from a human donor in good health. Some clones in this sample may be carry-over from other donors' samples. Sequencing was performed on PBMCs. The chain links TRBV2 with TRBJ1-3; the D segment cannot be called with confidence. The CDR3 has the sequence CASAVDTIYF. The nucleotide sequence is TGTGCCAGTGCGGTGGACACCATATATTTT. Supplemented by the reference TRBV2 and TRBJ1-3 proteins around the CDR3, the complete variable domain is EPEVTQTPSHQVTQMGQEVILRCVPISNHLYFYWYRQILGQKVEFLVSFYNNEISEKSEIFDDQFSVERPDGSNFTLKIRSTKLEDSAMYFCASAVDTIYFGEGSWLTVV.